A few counts support the clone carrying this T cell receptor beta chain. Its antigen is as yet unknown. This sample stems from a study of blood T cells in healthy people across ages. The study, taken as a whole, reports: No conclusive comparison of naive versus antigen-experienced cells was possible with unsorted PBMCs.

This CDR3 contains 15 residues. V lost 4 bases, J lost 4 bases, and 16 bases lay in between. Germline values: CDR1 SEHNR, CDR2 FQNEAQ (reference sequence). The donors, healthy Caucasians from Russia, were aged roughly 6 to 90. Extractions gave at least 5.5 micrograms of total RNA per sample. Next came a second PCR, run for about 7 to 12 cycles, which used a sample-barcoded 5' primer along with a J-beta primer mix. TCRdb processed the 5' RACE reads anew with MiXCR; each CDR3 protein has one entry. The data show 1.4 million or so distinct CDR3 sequences, with under 55% seen just once and about 4% held by the top ten.

The rearrangement uses TRBV7-9 and TRBJ1-1, with unresolved D. The receptor was derived from a woman under 30 in good health. What was sequenced was blood. CDR3 DNA sequence: TGTGCCAGCAGCTCCCCCGGTGAGGCCCCCACTGAAGCTTTCTTT. This translates into CASSSPGEAPTEAFF.